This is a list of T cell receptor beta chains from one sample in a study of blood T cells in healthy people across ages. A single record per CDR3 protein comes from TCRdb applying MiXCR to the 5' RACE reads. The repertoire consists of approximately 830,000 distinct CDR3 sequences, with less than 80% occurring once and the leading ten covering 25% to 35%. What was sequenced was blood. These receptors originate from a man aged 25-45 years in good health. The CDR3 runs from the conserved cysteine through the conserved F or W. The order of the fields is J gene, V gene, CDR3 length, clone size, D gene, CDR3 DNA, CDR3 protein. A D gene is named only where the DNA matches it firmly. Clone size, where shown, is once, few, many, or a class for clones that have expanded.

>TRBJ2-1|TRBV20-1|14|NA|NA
TGCAGTAAGGGGGGGGGACGTCGTTTAGATGAGCAGTTCTTC
CSKGGGRRLDEQFF
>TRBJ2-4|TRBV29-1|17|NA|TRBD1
TGCAGCGTTCCTTTGTTAACCGGGACAGGGGGGAGAAGCATTCAGTACTTC
CSVPLLTGTGGRSIQYF
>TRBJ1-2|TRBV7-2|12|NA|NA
TGTGCCAGCAGTGTTGACATGGGCGGCTACACCTTC
CASSVDMGGYTF
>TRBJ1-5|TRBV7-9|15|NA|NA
TGTGCCAGCAGCCCCACCAGCCTCTCTAATCAGCCCCAGCATTTT
CASSPTSLSNQPQHF
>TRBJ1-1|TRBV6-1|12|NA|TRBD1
TGTGCCAGTACGGGACAGGGTACTGAAGCTTTCTTT
CASTGQGTEAFF
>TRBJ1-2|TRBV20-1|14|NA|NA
TGCAGTGCTAGAGATCTTGGCAGCTTCTATGGCTACACCTTC
CSARDLGSFYGYTF
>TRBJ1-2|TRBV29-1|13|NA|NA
TGCAGCGCGGGCGACACGTCTAACTATGGCTACACCTTC
CSAGDTSNYGYTF
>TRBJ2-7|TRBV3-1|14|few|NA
TGTGCCAGCAGCCAGCCCACTGGCTCCTACGAGCAGTACTTC
CASSQPTGSYEQYF
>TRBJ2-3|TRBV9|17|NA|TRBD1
TGTGCCAGCAGCGTAGCGGGGACAGGGGCGGGCACAGATACGCAGTATTTT
CASSVAGTGAGTDTQYF
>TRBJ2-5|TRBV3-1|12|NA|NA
TGTGCCAGCAGCCAAGCCCGGCAGACCCAGTACTTC
CASSQARQTQYF
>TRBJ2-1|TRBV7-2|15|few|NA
TGTGCCAGCAGCTTGGACAGCATGCCCTACAATGAGCAGTTCTTC
CASSLDSMPYNEQFF
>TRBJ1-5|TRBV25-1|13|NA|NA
TGTGCCAGCAGTGCGTGGGGAAGTCAGCCCCAGCATTTT
CASSAWGSQPQHF
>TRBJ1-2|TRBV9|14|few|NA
TGTGCCAGCAGCCCCCAGGGCCGTAACTATGGCTACACCTTC
CASSPQGRNYGYTF
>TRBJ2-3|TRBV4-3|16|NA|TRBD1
TGCGCCAGCAGCCAAGAAGGGGACAGTTTCACAGATACGCAGTATTTT
CASSQEGDSFTDTQYF
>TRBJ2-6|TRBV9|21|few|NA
TGTGCCAGCAGCGTGGACCCTTCCGGGACGCCGTCTGGAGCTGGGGCCAACGTCCTGACTTTC
CASSVDPSGTPSGAGANVLTF
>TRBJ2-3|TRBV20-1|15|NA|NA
TGCAGTGCTAGAGATGACCGGGGACCCGAAGATACGCAGTATTTT
CSARDDRGPEDTQYF
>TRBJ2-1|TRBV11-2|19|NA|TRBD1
TGTGCCAGCAGCGACTACAGGGGGCGTTATCCCCGCAACAAAAATGAGCAGTTCTTC
CASSDYRGRYPRNKNEQFF
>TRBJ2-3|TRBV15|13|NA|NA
TGTGCCACCAGCAGAGATTTCGTGGATACGCAGTATTTT
CATSRDFVDTQYF
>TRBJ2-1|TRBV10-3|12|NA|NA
TGTACCATACGACAGGAGTACAATGAGCAGTTCTTC
CTIRQEYNEQFF
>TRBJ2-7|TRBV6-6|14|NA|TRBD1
TGTGCCAGCAGTAAACCGGGACAGGACTACGAGCAGTACTTC
CASSKPGQDYEQYF
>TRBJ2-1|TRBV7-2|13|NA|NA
TGTGCCAGCAGCCCCGACTGGGGCAATGAGCAGTTCTTC
CASSPDWGNEQFF
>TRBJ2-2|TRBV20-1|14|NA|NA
TGCAGTGCTAGAAGTGGCGGGGACACCGGGGAGCTGTTTTTT
CSARSGGDTGELFF
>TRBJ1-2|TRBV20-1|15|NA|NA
TGCAGTGCTAGAGATGGGGGGTGGTGGGTTCATGGCTACACCTTC
CSARDGGWWVHGYTF
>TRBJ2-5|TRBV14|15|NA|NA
TGTGCCAGCAGCCAAGATTGGGGGGTGTTGGAAGATCAGTACTTC
CASSQDWGVLEDQYF
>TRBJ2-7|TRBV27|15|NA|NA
TGTGCCAGCAGTTTGTGGGAAAGGAGCTCCTACGAGCAGTACTTC
CASSLWERSSYEQYF
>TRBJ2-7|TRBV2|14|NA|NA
TGTGCCAGCAGTCCCGGGCAGGGGAGCAATGAGCAGTACTTC
CASSPGQGSNEQYF
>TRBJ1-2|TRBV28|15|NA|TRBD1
TGTGCCAGCAGTTCGGAGACAGGGTATGGCTATGGCTACACCTTC
CASSSETGYGYGYTF
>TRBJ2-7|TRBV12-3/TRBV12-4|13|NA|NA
TGTGCCAGCAGGTTGGCTTCTTCCTACGAGCAGTACTTC
CASRLASSYEQYF
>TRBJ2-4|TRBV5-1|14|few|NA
TGCGCCAGCAGCTTGGGACAGGCGGTACGGGAGCAGTACTTC
CASSLGQAVREQYF